Listed here are 30 T cell receptor beta chains from one sample, sequenced in a study of T cell changes during pregnancy in multiple sclerosis. Profiling relied on immunoSEQ multiplex PCR, and the TCRdb table lists in-frame clones only, not all of them. The profile covers about 100,000 clones, with 80% to 95% appearing a single time and approximately 2% taken by the ten largest. This sample comprised peripheral blood, obtained after pregnancy. The receptors originated from a female donor with multiple sclerosis, enrolled in a pregnancy study.

The rearrangement joins TRBV5-4 to TRBJ2-5, with 13 bases identical to TRBD2. From germline, CDR1 is SGHNT and CDR2 YYREEE (reference sequence). The CDR3 covers 17 residues. Trimming cost V 0 bases and J 2 bases; bases outside gene matches: 4. The CDR3 DNA sequence: TGTGCCAGCAGCTTGGGGGGACTAGCGGGGATTCAAGAGACCCAGTACTTC. This gives the protein CASSLGGLAGIQETQYF.

This chain joins TRBV25-1 and TRBJ2-3; TRBD1 might be the D (5 bases). Trimming took off 7 bases at V and 3 bases at J, with 8 bases between the two ends. From germline, CDR1 is MGHDK and CDR2 SYGVNS. CDR3 size: 12 residues. CDR3 loop: CASNPGTDTQYF. In DNA form, the CDR3 reads TGTGCCAGCAATCCAGGGACAGATACGCAGTATTTT.

This chain joins TRBV19 and TRBJ2-7, with D possibly matching TRBD2 (5 bases). This CDR3 spans 14 amino acids. Trimming shortened V by 3 bases and J by 4 bases, and 13 bases separated the two germline ends. Germline values: CDR1 LNHDA, CDR2 SQIVND (reference sequence). In DNA form, the CDR3 reads TGTGCCAGTAGTATTTCATCGGGAAGGTACGAGCAGTACTTC. Translated, it gives CASSISSGRYEQYF.

This clone was seen only once. The rearrangement joins TRBV2 to TRBJ2-6; D unresolved. V lost 1 base and J 4 bases, leaving 11 bases between the germline ends. Germline-derived CDR1 and CDR2 are SNHLY and FYNNEI. The CDR3 is made up of 16 amino acids. In nucleotides, the CDR3 is TGTGCCAGCAGTGAAGAAACAGCTTTAGGGGCCAACGTCCTGACTTTC. This encodes CASSEETALGANVLTF. The whole variable domain, filled in from reference TRBV2 and TRBJ2-6, reads EPEVTQTPSHQVTQMGQEVILRCVPISNHLYFYWYRQILGQKVEFLVSFYNNEISEKSEIFDDQFSVERPDGSNFTLKIRSTKLEDSAMYFCASSEETALGANVLTFGAGSRLTVL.

This chain connects TRBV2 to TRBJ2-5; the D gene is possibly TRBD2 (5 bases). CDR1 is SNHLY and CDR2 is FYNNEI in the germline V gene. The V end was cut by 4 bases, the J end by 2 bases, with 14 bases between. The length of the CDR3 is 15 residues. The CDR3 protein is CASSGDYTRQETQYF. The CDR3 region has the DNA TGTGCCAGCAGTGGCGACTACACAAGACAAGAGACCCAGTACTTC.

V is TRBV7-8 and J is TRBJ2-7; possible D gene TRBD2, 6 bases. The length of the CDR3 is 14 residues. Trimming cost V 5 bases and J 4 bases, with 15 bases left between them. CDR1 and CDR2 (germline): SGHVS, FQNEAQ. The CDR3 DNA reads TGTGCCAGCAGCCCACAGACTAGAGGTTACGAGCAGTACTTC. Protein sequence: CASSPQTRGYEQYF.

The V and J genes are TRBV4-1 and TRBJ1-6; tentative D call: TRBD1 (5 bases). V shed 0 bases and J shed 7 bases, with 22 bases lying between them. Germline lookup yields CDR1 MGHRA and CDR2 YSYEKL. The CDR3 spans 19 residues. The CDR3 spells CASSQEGSARAVGNSPLHF. In nucleotides, the CDR3 is TGCGCCAGCAGCCAAGAGGGGTCGGCCAGGGCCGTAGGAAATTCACCCCTCCACTTT.

This clone showed up just once. The rearrangement uses TRBV6-6 and TRBJ2-2; 9 bases agree with TRBD1. The trim removed 8 bases at V and 2 bases at J, leaving 3 bases unmatched. In germline, CDR1 is MNHNY, CDR2 SVGAGI (reference sequence). This CDR3 is built from 14 residues. CDR3 residues: CASFTGGNTGELFF. The CDR3 nucleotides are TGTGCCAGCTTTACAGGGGGCAACACCGGGGAGCTGTTTTTT.

The rearrangement links TRBV28 to TRBJ1-6; D call uncertain. The germline gives CDR1 MDHEN, CDR2 SYDVKM. The CDR3 runs 15 residues. V shed 0 bases and J shed 7 bases, with 10 bases lying between them. The CDR3 protein is CASSLWTGGNSPLHF. The CDR3, as DNA: TGTGCCAGCAGTTTATGGACCGGAGGGAATTCACCCCTCCACTTT.

The gene calls are TRBV11-2 and TRBJ1-1; TRBD1 agrees at 8 bases. Germline V lookup: CDR1 SGHAT, CDR2 FQNNGV. The CDR3 covers 15 residues. The V and J ends lost 5 bases and 0 bases, in that order; junction bases with no gene match: 5. The CDR3 bases are TGTGCCAGCAGCCCCCGACAGGGGCTGAACACTGAAGCTTTCTTT. Its translation: CASSPRQGLNTEAFF.

The gene calls are TRBV29-1 and TRBJ2-7; D is possibly TRBD1 (5 bases). The CDR3 totals 13 residues. V lost 4 bases and J 7 bases, leaving 17 bases between the germline ends. From germline, CDR1 is SQVTM and CDR2 ANQGSEA. The CDR3 nucleotides are TGCAGCGTTGGACAGCTTCGTTCCCCGGAGCAGTACTTC. Encoded protein: CSVGQLRSPEQYF.

The rearrangement uses TRBV29-1 and TRBJ1-1, with D perhaps matching TRBD1 (6 bases). The CDR3 sequence is 17 residues long. From germline, CDR1 is SQVTM and CDR2 ANQGSEA. Trimming took off 2 bases at V and 3 bases at J, with 22 bases between the two ends. In DNA, the CDR3 is TGCAGCGTTGAAAAGGGGGGAGGGGTTTCTGGCGACACTGAAGCTTTCTTT. Translating gives CSVEKGGGVSGDTEAFF.

The chain has TRBV5-1 and TRBJ1-5; 11 nucleotides agree with TRBD1. After removal of 4 bases from V and 6 bases from J, the junction contained 6 bases not matched to a gene. This CDR3 is 15 amino acids long. CDR1 and CDR2 (germline): SGHRS, YFSETQ. The CDR3 DNA is TGCGCCAGCAGCCTTGGACAGGGGGCAGGTCAGCCCCAGCATTTT. Its protein product is CASSLGQGAGQPQHF.

This rearrangement joins TRBV7-8 to TRBJ2-5, with 12 bases lining up with TRBD2. V lost 2 bases and J lost 5; bases outside the gene matches: 12. CDR1 is SGHVS, CDR2 FQNEAQ, per germline. The CDR3 is 18 residues long. The CDR3: CASSLKVVGLAGGETQYF. CDR3 bases: TGTGCCAGCAGCTTAAAGGTTGTTGGGCTAGCGGGAGGGGAGACCCAGTACTTC.

The chain carries TRBV9 and TRBJ2-5, with TRBD2 matching 10 bases. CDR3 length: 14 amino acids. Trimming at V came to 2 bases and at J to 4 bases, leaving 2 bases not matched to a gene. Germline V gives CDR1 SGDLS, CDR2 YYNGEE. In nucleotides, the CDR3 is TGTGCCAGCAGCGTCGGGACTAGCGTAGAGACCCAGTACTTC. Residues: CASSVGTSVETQYF. The full variable domain, in which reference TRBV9 and TRBJ2-5 provide the parts outside the CDR3, is DSGVTQTPKHLITATGQRVTLRCSPRSGDLSVYWYQQSLDQGLQFLIQYYNGEERAKGNILERFSAQQFPDLHSELNLSSLELGDSALYFCASSVGTSVETQYFGPGTRLLVL.

This sequence joins TRBV5-4 and TRBJ2-3; possibly TRBD2 for D (7 bases). Germline CDR1 is SGHNT and CDR2 is YYREEE (reference sequence). Trimming pared 2 bases from V and 3 bases from J, leaving 13 bases between. The CDR3 runs to 15 residues. CDR3 residues: CASSFWGGETDTQYF. CDR3 in DNA: TGTGCCAGCAGCTTCTGGGGGGGCGAAACAGATACGCAGTATTTT.

V is TRBV2 and J is TRBJ2-7; 9 nucleotides line up with TRBD2. J lost 3 bases, V lost 5 bases, and 11 bases had no gene match. This CDR3 contains 16 residues. The germline V gene has CDR1 SNHLY and CDR2 FYNNEI. CDR3: CASSRGLALVDYEQYF. The CDR3 DNA follows: TGTGCCAGCAGTAGAGGACTAGCGTTAGTTGACTACGAGCAGTACTTC. The whole variable domain, remainder taken from reference TRBV2 and TRBJ2-7, is EPEVTQTPSHQVTQMGQEVILRCVPISNHLYFYWYRQILGQKVEFLVSFYNNEISEKSEIFDDQFSVERPDGSNFTLKIRSTKLEDSAMYFCASSRGLALVDYEQYFGPGTRLTVT.

This sequence joins TRBV13 and TRBJ2-1; 10 bases are a match to TRBD2. V lost 5 bases, J lost 5 bases, and 18 bases stayed unmatched. The V gene's germline CDR1 is PRHDT and CDR2 FYEKMQ (reference sequence). The CDR3 covers 19 residues. CDR3 sequence: CASSQPPLAGGPLHNEQFF. As DNA, the CDR3 is TGTGCCAGCAGCCAACCACCCTTAGCGGGGGGCCCCCTGCACAATGAGCAGTTCTTC.

V gene TRBV7-2 combines with J gene TRBJ2-7, with a weak D call TRBD1 (5 bases). Germline CDR1 and CDR2: SGHTA and FQGNSA. Trimming removed 0 bases from V and 6 bases from J, with 9 bases in between. CDR3 length: 13 amino acids. CDR3 region: CASSLARAGEQYF. The CDR3 DNA reads TGTGCCAGCAGCTTAGCCAGGGCAGGCGAGCAGTACTTC.

V usage is TRBV7-2 and J usage is TRBJ1-6; D uncertain. Germline CDR1 is SGHTA and CDR2 is FQGNSA. The CDR3 sequence is 13 residues long. Trimming pared 6 bases from V and 10 bases from J, leaving 13 bases between. This CDR3 is CASSSQVPSPLHF. The CDR3 nucleotides are TGTGCCAGCAGTTCCCAGGTCCCCTCACCCCTCCACTTT.

This chain links TRBV6-6 with TRBJ1-1; 7 nucleotides align to TRBD1. The CDR3 length is 16 residues. Losses at the gene ends were 6 bases for V and 0 bases for J; bases not matched to a gene: 10. Germline CDR1 reads MNHNY; CDR2 reads SVGAGI (reference sequence). CDR3 loop: CASSLPRDSLNTEAFF. The CDR3, as DNA: TGTGCCAGCAGCTTACCCCGGGACAGTCTGAACACTGAAGCTTTCTTT.

V usage is TRBV19 and J usage is TRBJ1-5; 9 bases match TRBD1. CDR3 size: 16 residues. The trim removed 3 bases at V and 7 bases at J, leaving 10 bases unmatched. Germline-derived CDR1 and CDR2 are LNHDA and SQIVND (reference sequence). The CDR3 sequence: CASSIRGQGPLQPQHF. CDR3 DNA: TGTGCCAGTAGTATTAGGGGACAGGGCCCCCTCCAGCCCCAGCATTTT. The whole variable domain, remainder taken from reference TRBV19 and TRBJ1-5, is DGGITQSPKYLFRKEGQNVTLSCEQNLNHDAMYWYRQDPGQGLRLIYYSQIVNDFQKGDIAEGYSVSREKKESFPLTVTSAQKNPTAFYLCASSIRGQGPLQPQHFGDGTRLSIL.

About this clone itself: Germline is not matched at one junction end, which may reflect a read error. The rearrangement uses TRBV10-3 and TRBJ1-6; 7 nucleotides line up with TRBD1. The CDR3 loop spans 16 amino acids. Germline loops: CDR1 ENHRY, CDR2 SYGVKD. The CDR3 loop reads CASSKLQGLGNSPLHF. The DNA of the CDR3 is TGTGCCAGCAGTAAATTACAGGGGTTAGGTAATTCACCCCTCCACTTT.

This chain connects TRBV7-9 to TRBJ2-1; D not certain. The CDR3 covers 16 residues. CDR1 SEHNR and CDR2 FQNEAQ come from the germline V gene (reference sequence). V dropped 2 bases and J dropped 1 base, with 12 bases sitting between them. In DNA, the CDR3 is TGTGCCAGCAGCTTAAGGTCAGGTGGTTCCTACAATGAGCAGTTCTTC. Amino acids: CASSLRSGGSYNEQFF. Drawing the rest from reference TRBV7-9 and TRBJ2-1, the complete variable domain is DTGVSQNPRHKITKRGQNVTFRCDPISEHNRLYWYRQTLGQGPEFLTYFQNEAQLEKSRLLSDRFSAERPKGSFSTLEIQRTEQGDSAMYLCASSLRSGGSYNEQFFGPGTRLTVL.

This clone was seen a single time. The chain combines TRBV29-1 with TRBJ1-1; D not resolved. This CDR3 spans 13 amino acids. The germline V gene encodes CDR1 SQVTM and CDR2 ANQGSEA. The germline V and J ends were trimmed by 7 bases and 0 bases, with 12 bases remaining between them. The CDR3 spells CSATRAVNTEAFF. CDR3 nucleotides: TGCAGCGCTACTAGGGCGGTGAACACTGAAGCTTTCTTT.

The chain links TRBV9 to TRBJ1-3; 8 bases are shared with TRBD1. Germline V gene data show CDR1 as SGDLS and CDR2 as YYNGEE. After removal of 0 bases from V and 0 bases from J, the junction contained 8 bases not matched to a gene. The CDR3 has 18 amino acids. CDR3: CASSVGWDRWSSGNTIYF. The CDR3 coding sequence is TGTGCCAGCAGCGTAGGATGGGACAGGTGGAGCTCTGGAAACACCATATATTTT.

The chain couples TRBV6-6 to TRBJ2-2; the match to TRBD1 covers 8 bases. Germline V gene data show CDR1 as MNHNY and CDR2 as SVGAGI (reference sequence). The CDR3 is made up of 14 amino acids. After removal of 6 bases from V and 4 bases from J, the junction contained 4 bases not matched to a gene. CDR3 sequence reads: CASRTDRVTGELFF. The CDR3 DNA reads TGTGCCAGCAGAACGGACAGGGTCACCGGGGAGCTGTTTTTT.

V and J are TRBV10-3 and TRBJ2-3, with 14 bases fitting TRBD2. The germline V gene has CDR1 ENHRY and CDR2 SYGVKD. This CDR3 comprises 14 residues. The V segment lost 10 bases and the J segment 5 bases; nucleotides outside the gene matches: 5. The CDR3 region is CATMTSGGGDTQYF. The CDR3 DNA follows: TGTGCCACTATGACTAGCGGGGGGGGAGATACGCAGTATTTT.

V usage is TRBV5-1 and J usage is TRBJ1-5; maybe TRBD1 (6 bases). The V end was cut by 0 bases, the J end by 0 bases, with 10 bases between. Germline lookup yields CDR1 SGHRS and CDR2 YFSETQ. The CDR3 extends over 16 amino acids. CDR3 DNA sequence: TGCGCCAGCAGCTTGGAGCCAGGGGATAGCAATCAGCCCCAGCATTTT. It translates to CASSLEPGDSNQPQHF.

The V call is TRBV5-4, the J call TRBJ2-5, with TRBD1 matching 9 bases. Losses at the gene ends were 4 bases for V and 5 bases for J; bases not matched to a gene: 12. The CDR3 runs to 16 residues. The germline CDR1 and CDR2 sequences are SGHNT and YYREEE (reference sequence). In nucleotides, the CDR3 is TGTGCCAGCAGCGTCCTGGACAGGGGAACTCGGGAGACCCAGTACTTC. Its protein is CASSVLDRGTRETQYF.